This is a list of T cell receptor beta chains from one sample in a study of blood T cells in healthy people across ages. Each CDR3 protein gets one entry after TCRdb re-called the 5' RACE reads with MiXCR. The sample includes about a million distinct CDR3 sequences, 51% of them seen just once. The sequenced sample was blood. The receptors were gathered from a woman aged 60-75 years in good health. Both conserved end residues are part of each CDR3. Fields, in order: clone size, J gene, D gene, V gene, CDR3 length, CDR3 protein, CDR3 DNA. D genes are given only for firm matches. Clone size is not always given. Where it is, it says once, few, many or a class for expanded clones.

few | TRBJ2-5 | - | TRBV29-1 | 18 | CSVERGAGGRVLQETQYF | TGCAGCGTTGAACGGGGCGCAGGTGGTCGGGTACTCCAAGAGACCCAGTACTTC
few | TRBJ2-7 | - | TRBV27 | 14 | CASSPTRVMGEQYF | TGTGCCAGCAGCCCTACTAGGGTTATGGGCGAGCAGTACTTC
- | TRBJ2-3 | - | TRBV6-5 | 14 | CASKRTHSTDTQYF | TGTGCCAGCAAGAGGACGCATAGCACAGATACGCAGTATTTT
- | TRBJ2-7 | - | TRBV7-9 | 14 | CASSLLRLPYEQYF | TGTGCCAGCAGCTTGCTACGGTTACCCTACGAGCAGTACTTC
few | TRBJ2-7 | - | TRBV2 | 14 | CASTKGGPRDEQYF | TGTGCCAGCACCAAGGGGGGGCCTCGGGACGAGCAGTACTTC
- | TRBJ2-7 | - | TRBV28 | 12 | CASTVISYEQYF | TGTGCCAGCACCGTCATCTCCTACGAGCAGTACTTC
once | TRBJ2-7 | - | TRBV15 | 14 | CAPGKGDSYNEQYF | TGTGCCCCGGGGAAGGGGGACTCCTACAATGAGCAGTACTTC
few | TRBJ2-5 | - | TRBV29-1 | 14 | CSVVWGALQETQYF | TGCAGCGTTGTGTGGGGGGCACTCCAAGAGACCCAGTACTTC
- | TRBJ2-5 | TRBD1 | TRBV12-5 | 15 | CASAEDRGYGETQYF | TGTGCTAGTGCAGAGGACAGGGGGTACGGGGAGACCCAGTACTTC
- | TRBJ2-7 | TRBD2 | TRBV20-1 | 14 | CSASLPSGAHEQYF | TGCAGTGCTAGCCTCCCTAGCGGCGCCCACGAGCAGTACTTC
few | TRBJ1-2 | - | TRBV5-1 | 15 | CASSLERGAAYGYTF | TGCGCCAGCAGCTTGGAGCGGGGGGCGGCCTATGGCTACACCTTC
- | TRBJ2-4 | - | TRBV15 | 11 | CATSREGFQYF | TGTGCCACCAGCAGAGAGGGTTTTCAGTACTTC
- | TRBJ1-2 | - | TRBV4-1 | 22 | CASSRRILLAGPNPPRRYGYTF | TGCGCCAGCAGCAGGAGGATACTCTTAGCCGGGCCCAACCCACCCCGACGTTATGGCTACACCTTC
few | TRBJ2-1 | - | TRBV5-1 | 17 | CASSLGAYSLSYNEQFF | TGCGCCAGCAGCTTGGGCGCATATTCCCTGTCCTACAATGAGCAGTTCTTC
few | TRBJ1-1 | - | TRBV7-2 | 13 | CASSLKVNTEAFF | TGTGCCAGCAGCTTAAAAGTGAACACTGAAGCTTTCTTT
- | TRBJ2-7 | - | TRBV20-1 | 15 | CSARDKRTGADEQYF | TGCAGTGCTAGAGATAAAAGGACGGGAGCGGACGAGCAGTACTTC
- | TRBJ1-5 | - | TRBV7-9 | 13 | CASREGHNQPQHF | TGTGCCAGCAGAGAAGGCCACAATCAGCCCCAGCATTTT
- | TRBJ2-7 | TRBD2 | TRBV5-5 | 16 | CASSSGGTSGYYEQYF | TGTGCCAGCAGCTCCGGGGGGACTAGCGGATACTACGAGCAGTACTTC
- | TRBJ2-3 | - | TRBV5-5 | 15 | CASIPLAGKTDTQYF | TGTGCCAGCATCCCCCTTGCGGGGAAGACAGATACGCAGTATTTT
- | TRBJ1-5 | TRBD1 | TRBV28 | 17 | CASSAGQGARSNQPQHF | TGTGCCAGCAGTGCGGGACAGGGGGCGCGTAGCAATCAGCCCCAGCATTTT
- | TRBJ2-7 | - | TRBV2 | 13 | CASSEDYSYEQYF | TGTGCCAGCAGTGAAGACTACTCCTACGAGCAGTACTTC
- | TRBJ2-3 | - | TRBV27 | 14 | CASWGRLVTDTQYF | TGTGCCAGCTGGGGCCGGTTAGTCACAGATACGCAGTATTTT
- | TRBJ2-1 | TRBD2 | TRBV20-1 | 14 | CSAQAGGFYNEQFF | TGCAGTGCGCAAGCGGGAGGGTTCTACAATGAGCAGTTCTTC
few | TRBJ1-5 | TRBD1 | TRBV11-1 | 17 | CASSSGQGNRNNQPQHF | TGTGCCAGCAGCTCGGGACAGGGGAATCGCAACAATCAGCCCCAGCATTTT
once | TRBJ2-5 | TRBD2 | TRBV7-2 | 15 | CASSFPAGGVQTQYF | TGTGCCAGCAGTTTCCCTGCGGGGGGCGTCCAGACCCAGTACTTC
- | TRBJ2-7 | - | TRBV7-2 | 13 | CASSRGRPYEQYF | TGTGCCAGCAGCCGAGGGCGGCCCTACGAGCAGTACTTC
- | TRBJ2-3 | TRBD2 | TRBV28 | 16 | CASSLVSGSGSDTQYF | TGTGCCAGCAGTTTAGTTAGCGGGAGTGGCTCAGATACGCAGTATTTT
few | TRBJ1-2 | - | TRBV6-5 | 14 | CASSYTGGRDGYTF | TGTGCCAGCAGTTACACGGGGGGCAGGGATGGCTACACCTTC
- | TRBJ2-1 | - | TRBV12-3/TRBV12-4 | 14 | CASSLGPQVAEQFF | TGTGCCAGCAGTTTGGGACCGCAGGTCGCTGAGCAGTTCTTC
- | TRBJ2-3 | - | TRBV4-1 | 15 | CASSHEGTGGGTQYF | TGCGCCAGCAGCCATGAAGGGACTGGGGGCGGTACGCAGTATTTT
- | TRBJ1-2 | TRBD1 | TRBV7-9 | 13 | CAGTGSLLYGYTF | TGTGCCGGGACAGGGTCCTTATTATATGGCTACACCTTC
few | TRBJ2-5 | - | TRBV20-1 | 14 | CSARDPRGQETQYF | TGCAGTGCCCGGGACCCTCGGGGCCAAGAGACCCAGTACTTC
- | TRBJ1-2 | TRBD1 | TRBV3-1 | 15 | CASSQGDLTGDGYTF | TGTGCCAGCAGCCAAGGAGACCTGACAGGGGATGGCTACACCTTC
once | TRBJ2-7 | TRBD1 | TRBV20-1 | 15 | CSANTGTGPSYEQYF | TGCAGTGCTAATACCGGGACAGGGCCTTCCTACGAGCAGTACTTC
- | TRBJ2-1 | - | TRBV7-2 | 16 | CASSLAPTGGVNEQFF | TGTGCCAGCAGCTTAGCGCCCACTGGAGGAGTCAATGAGCAGTTCTTC
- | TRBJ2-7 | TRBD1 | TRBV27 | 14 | CASSFRGPKYEQYF | TGTGCCAGCAGTTTCAGGGGGCCTAAGTACGAGCAGTACTTC
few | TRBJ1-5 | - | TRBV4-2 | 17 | CASSQDMDSYRNQPQHF | TGTGCCAGCAGCCAAGATATGGACAGCTATAGGAATCAGCCCCAGCATTTT
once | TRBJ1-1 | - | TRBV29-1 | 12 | CSVNRANTEAFF | TGCAGCGTTAACAGAGCGAACACTGAAGCTTTCTTT
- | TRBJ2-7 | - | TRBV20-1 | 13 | CSASDLSRDEQYF | TGCAGTGCTAGCGATTTGTCTAGAGACGAGCAGTACTTC
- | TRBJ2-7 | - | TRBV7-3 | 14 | CASSEGPGAYEQYF | TGTGCCAGCAGCGAAGGGCCGGGAGCCTACGAGCAGTACTTC
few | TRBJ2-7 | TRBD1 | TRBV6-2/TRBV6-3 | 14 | CASSYRGPPYEQYF | TGTGCCAGCAGTTACAGGGGGCCTCCCTACGAGCAGTACTTC
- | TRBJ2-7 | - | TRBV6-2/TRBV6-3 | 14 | CASRGNLAGDEQYF | TGTGCCAGTCGGGGCAACCTAGCCGGCGACGAGCAGTACTTC
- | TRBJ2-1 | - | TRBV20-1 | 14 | CSAPGSTSPNEQFF | TGCAGTGCTCCGGGCTCCACCAGCCCCAATGAGCAGTTCTTC
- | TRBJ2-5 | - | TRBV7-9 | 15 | CASSSVGSGLETQYF | TGTGCCAGCAGCTCCGTTGGTAGCGGTTTGGAGACCCAGTACTTC
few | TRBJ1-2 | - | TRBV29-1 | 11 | CSVRDSGGYTF | TGCAGCGTCAGGGATTCGGGTGGCTACACCTTC
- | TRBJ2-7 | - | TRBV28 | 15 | CASSPGHYPTYEQYF | TGTGCCAGCAGTCCGGGACACTATCCCACCTACGAGCAGTACTTC
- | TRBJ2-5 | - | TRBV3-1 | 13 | CASAPGARETQYF | TGTGCCAGCGCCCCGGGGGCGCGCGAGACCCAGTACTTC
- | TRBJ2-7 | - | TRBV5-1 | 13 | CASSWGRDYEQYF | TGCGCCAGCAGCTGGGGACGTGACTACGAGCAGTACTTC
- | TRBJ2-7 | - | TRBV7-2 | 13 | CASSRQTEYEQYF | TGTGCCAGCAGCCGTCAGACGGAATACGAGCAGTACTTC
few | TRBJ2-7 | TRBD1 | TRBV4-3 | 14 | CASSQVRGSYEQYF | TGCGCCAGCAGCCAAGTCAGGGGGTCCTACGAGCAGTACTTC
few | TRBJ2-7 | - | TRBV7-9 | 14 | CASSDGGNSYEQYF | TGTGCCAGCAGTGACGGAGGGAACTCCTACGAGCAGTACTTC
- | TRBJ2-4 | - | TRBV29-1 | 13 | CSVGEGDLNIQYF | TGCAGCGTTGGGGAAGGGGACCTAAACATTCAGTACTTC
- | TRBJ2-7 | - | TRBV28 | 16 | CASSSYWDPLPYEQYF | TGTGCCAGCAGTTCTTACTGGGACCCCCTTCCTTACGAGCAGTACTTC
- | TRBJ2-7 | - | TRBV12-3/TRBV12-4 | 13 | CASSPEGVGEQYF | TGTGCCAGCAGTCCCGAAGGGGTTGGCGAGCAGTACTTC